This T cell receptor (beta chain) was identified in a study of shared clonotypes between healthy human individuals (TCRdb year 2020). Turning to the overall study: A couple of women and a few men aged 18 to 49 years were included in the cohort. Blood TCR repertoires of several healthy adults were deeply sequenced to estimate repertoire size and the extent of clonotype sharing between individuals. To increase sequencing depth and limit assay-specific biases, different laboratories used diverse techniques to prepare libraries and sequence TCR repertoires. For each donor, CD4 naive and CD4 memory were each given three plates, CD8 naive was given two plates, and CD8 memory was given one plate. Between about 0.85 and 8.9 billion PBMCs per donor were obtained by leukapheresis. What the work shows at the level of the full study, not this receptor alone: Because the study included a small number of donors, the genetic and exposure-history diversity represented was limited. Incomplete sequencing was indicated by rarefaction of sorted-subset datasets, despite the large sequencing depth. Based on pairwise subsampling, the degree of clonotype sharing among donors was expected to be affected by sequencing depth. Clonotypes shared by all four sorted-subset donors showed higher generation probabilities than non-shared clonotypes. Naive subsets generally had larger estimated clonotype richness than memory subsets did. Around 5.4% of naive CD4, 3.5% of naive CD8, 2.3% of memory CD4, and 0.4% of memory CD8 clonotypes were shared across several donors. Only blood was sampled, and tissue TCR repertoires likely differ from those in blood.

Worth noting for this clone: Its antigen is currently not known. Per-nucleotide qualities are absent, and no much larger clonotype sits a single base away. Other DNA variants within this sample encode the same CDR3.

CD8 naive samples were obtained by positive selection for CCR7 among CD45RO-negative cells, yielding a CD45RA+CCR7+ population from which TemRA cells were excluded. The donors were healthy, HIV-negative adults who had no recently reported acute infections or vaccinations. Only Caucasian adults living in Nashville, Tennessee, USA were represented among the donors. Blood was collected by leukapheresis, and PBMCs were isolated by Ficoll-Histopaque density gradient centrifugation and then cryopreserved in liquid nitrogen vapor phase. Analytical flow cytometry was used to check the purity and quantity of each magnetically sorted T cell population. From each sorted fraction, genomic DNA was isolated and quantified by UV absorbance on a Nanodrop 2000c. Using the deep immunoSEQ assay, TCR CDR3 regions were amplified from genomic DNA by multiplex PCR. Extracted genomic DNA from each cell subset was distributed evenly across all wells of several immunoSEQ 96-well plates, and each plate was treated as a replicate. For sorted subsets, approximately 0.2 ug of genomic DNA, equivalent to about 30,000 T cell genomes, went into each replicate PCR. Purified libraries were quantified with a Qubit 3.0 fluorometer, sized on a Bioanalyzer 2100, and re-quantified with the KAPA Library Quantification kit. Every immunoSEQ 96-well plate was sequenced on a dedicated single-read 150-cycle Illumina NextSeq 550 flow cell. The paper's data handling went like this. Because only junctional sequences without quality scores were contained in the immunoSEQ output, filtering matching that applied to full-length reads could not be performed. To assign V/J genes and CDR3, sequences were annotated against IMGT germline references using PyIR, a Python wrapper for IgBLAST v1.9. Any read was removed if the V/J assignment was weak (E-value above 1e-6), the CDR3 was missing, or the read contained stop codons, out-of-frame junctions, or ambiguous translated residues. A V3J clonotype was defined by an identical inferred V gene, J gene, and CDR3 amino acid sequence. Percentage overlap between repertoires was computed as shared unique clonotypes divided by the size of the smaller repertoire. Three approaches were used to assess repertoire richness: RTK rarefaction, the Chao1 estimator, and Recon v2.1 estimates of unobserved clonotypes. Generation probabilities were computed with OLGA for all TCRbeta clonotypes obtained by the gDNA method from a handful of donors. Sourced from immuneACCESS, this table was stored by TCRdb with only in-frame sequences that have V and J called. A share of the clones is absent; for the studies checked, an unresolved V gene accounts for under half, and the remainder has no known explanation. The DNA gave D and trimming, while V, J and clone size come from that table. This sample gives more than 2 million clones in total; about 95% of them show up just once. Approximately 1.2% of the sample belongs to the ten largest clones.

Its CDR3 holds 14 amino acids, cysteine through phenylalanine. Only CDR3 DNA remains: 42 bases, in frame from the first base. CDR1 and CDR2 were assigned from the germline V gene (reference sequence) as MNHEY and SMNVEV. A distance of 8 bases separates the germline ends of V and J, which lose 4 bases and 0 bases respectively. This receptor was taken from a man aged 18 to 30 in good health. The chain is assembled from TRBV27 and TRBJ2-3; the D gene is possibly TRBD1, with 6 bases matching. The sequenced sample was naive CD8+ T cells sorted from blood. Interpreted using the paper, the cell subset or site label stands for: CD45RA+CCR7+. The CDR3 amino acid sequence is: CASSSRGSTDTQYF. The DNA is TGTGCCAGCAGTTCCAGGGGTAGCACAGATACGCAGTATTTT.